This TCR beta chain was recovered during a study of cytomegalovirus exposure and HLA in healthy donors (TCRdb year 2017). Regarding the study in general: An earlier analysis of about 560 of the donors reported 276 Gb of sequence data and 100 million to 120 million unique TCR beta sequences obtained from around 180 million T cells. An early release that covered more than 550 HLA-typed donors contained approximately 300 gigabases of sequencing data and tens of millions of unique TCR sequences. The genetic ancestry cluster associated with self-reported Caucasian donors included approximately 85% of the roughly 380 genotyped donors. The study aimed to test whether cataloging public T cell receptors could reveal signatures of past pathogen exposure. Using immunosequencing, the study profiled T cell repertoires from around 670 subjects and related those repertoires to cytomegalovirus serostatus. In addition to the first cohort of 666 subjects, a separate validation cohort of over 90 different subjects was used. To predict cytomegalovirus infection status, the study combined high-throughput TCR immunosequencing, statistical association of individual TCRs with disease status, and machine learning. A later analysis re-examined previously published TCR beta repertoires from just over 650 donors and added high-resolution HLA genotyping to investigate patterns of TCR occurrence. In the later analysis, no new phenotypic data were used to find candidate immune exposures; instead, reliance was placed on TCR beta sequences and their occurrence across donors. To decide whether each TCR beta V gene segment behaved as functional or pseudogenic, an earlier analysis of nearly 600 of the donors relied on high-throughput TCR beta sequencing. Alongside the repertoire data, information on donor age, sex, ethnicity and CMV serostatus was compiled. In a later genetic analysis, genome-wide SNP genotypes for about 55% of the 666 donors were used, and that subset was treated as a discovery cohort. All discovery cohort repertoires had been generated using a single sequencing platform. Class I and class II HLA loci were covered by the typing at four-digit resolution. Typing coverage differed by locus: A, B, C, DRB1 and DQB1 were typed in about 629-630 donors, DQA1 in 500 to 550, DPA1 in over 600, and DPB1 in about 450. Roughly 5 DR-DQ haplotypes were handled as single units for association and clustering, since linkage in the cohort was strong. On average, roughly 200,000 unique TCR beta nucleotide sequences were sequenced per donor among roughly 430 genotyped donors of the cohort, with roughly 20% of those sequences being non-productive.

Taken from cysteine to phenylalanine, the CDR3 has 15 residues. Only the CDR3 region is kept as DNA, spanning 45 bases read in frame from base 1. CDR1 MNHEY and CDR2 SVGAGI were looked up in the germline V gene. V trim: 2 bases; J trim: 9 bases; unmatched bases: 8. Points the paper makes about the study in general: Most TCR sequences were observed very rarely across donors, whereas some public TCRs were present in many individuals. Assigning TCR associations to individual alleles was difficult when HLA alleles, especially DR and DQ, strongly co-occurred. Because HLA typing was missing for some donors at each locus, association tests included only the typed subset. A further reported finding was that TCR beta sequences accurately predicted the HLA-A and HLA-B alleles for most subjects in the first cohort. The cohort was sequenced for TCR beta chains only, and without alpha or paired-chain data the features that could be detected were limited. A cluster of highly shared sequence variants was judged likely to be a technical artifact of the sequencing pipeline. In both the original and validation cohorts, the classifier was reported to diagnose cytomegalovirus status with high specificity and sensitivity. Immune exposure information for the cohort was limited to CMV serostatus. Specific HLA alleles were associated with 15,000 to 20,000 TCR beta sequences at a false discovery rate of 0.05 in a later analysis. The study gave a list of 150 to 200 TCR beta chains associated with cytomegalovirus. V-gene and J-gene trimming of TCR beta chains was associated with a missense DCLRE1C variant in a later genetic analysis, and the association was replicated in an independent cohort. Some IMGT-functional V segments, including TRBV6-2 and TRBV6-3, could not be told apart with the 87-base-pair reads, so those segments were excluded. A few of the identified cytomegalovirus-associated TCR beta chains were confirmed in vitro to be specific for cytomegalovirus antigens. A later analysis reported that several top co-occurrence clusters appeared linked to parvovirus B19, influenza, CMV and Epstein-Barr virus. Because counts were too low, approximately 15 rarely observed V segments, including chromosome 9 orphons, were excluded from the earlier analysis of roughly 580 of the donors. A later genetic analysis reported fewer N-insertions in productive TCRs among donors in an Asian-associated ancestry cluster than the roughly 700-donor mean. In a later analysis, HLA-associated TCR beta chains were found to be more clonally expanded and to have lower generation probabilities than equally common non-associated chains. A later analysis found that most CMV-associated TCR beta chains appeared HLA-restricted, with HLA associations seemingly driven largely by CMV exposure. An earlier analysis of approximately 500 of the donors showed that most TCR beta V segments appeared in productive rearrangements either about 87% or about 30% of the time, which broadly matched IMGT annotations. The authors suggested that the approach could potentially be generalized to other disease states and immunological phenotypes. In a later analysis, the rate of TCR association differed among HLA loci, with DRB1 alleles having the most associated TCRs and HLA-C alleles having the fewest. Sequencing depth was assumed to be roughly uniform across donors in the presence/absence analyses, though that assumption may not hold. Linkage disequilibrium might explain the correlated functional status among segregating V segments, but an unknown experimental factor could not be ruled out.

Libraries were made using the immunoSEQ multiplex PCR assay. A mixture of 60 forward primers for TCR Vbeta segments and 13 reverse primers for TCR Jbeta segments was used in the multiplex PCR. A multiplex PCR assay on genomic DNA amplified the CDR3 region of rearranged TCR beta genes. The amplified TCR beta libraries were sequenced on the Illumina HiSeq System as 87-base-pair reads. The published analysis was carried out like this. A later analysis tallied approximately 87 million unique TCR beta chains across the 610 or so repertoires, and about 12 million of those chains were shared by two or more donors. A nearest-neighbor algorithm error-corrected the raw reads and collapsed the reads into unique sequences, merging closely related sequences to remove PCR and sequencing errors. CDR3 sequences were aligned to IMGT reference sequences to assign V, D and J gene segments. For a sequence to be retained, a match of at least six nucleotides was required to both a V gene segment and a J gene segment. A rearrangement was called productive if the CDR3 had no stop codons and remained in frame with V and J, and every other rearrangement was called non-productive. CDR3 was defined by IMGT convention, running from the second conserved V-encoded cysteine to the conserved J-encoded phenylalanine. The earlier analysis of a few hundred of the donors excluded any sequence lacking an unambiguous match to a single V gene segment. In an earlier analysis of a few hundred of the donors, V segments were called functional above 56.7% productive rearrangements and were called segregating when the between-donor standard deviation exceeded 5%. A statistical classification framework was built for diagnosing cytomegalovirus status from the catalog of TCR beta chain sequences. In a later analysis, TCR nucleotide sequences were compared against IMGT/GENE-DB human TR gene sequences so that V and J genes could be assigned. In a later analysis, CDR3 sequences and most-parsimonious VDJ recombination scenarios were assigned using the TCRdist pipeline. In a later analysis, every TCR beta chain was defined by the combination of its CDR3 amino acid sequence and its V-gene family, and reads without a unique V-gene family were dropped. As a way to deal with suspected cross-contamination and a sequencing artifact, a later analysis dropped more than 500 nucleotide sequences that were highly shared and had low generation probability. In a later analysis, a clonal expansion index was calculated for each public chain from normalized within-repertoire ranks of inferred template counts. Generation probabilities in a later analysis came from a VDJ recombination model fitted to out-of-frame rearrangements, and those results were checked against IGoR. A later analysis scored TCR-TCR, TCR-HLA and TCR-CMV co-occurrence with hypergeometric tests, applying a repertoire-size bias correction to TCR pairs. A later analysis estimated false discovery rates by permuting HLA or CMV assignments 20 times. A later analysis grouped co-occurring TCRs with DBSCAN, adding TCRdist sequence similarity when clustering within HLA-allele-positive subsets. For co-occurrence clustering, repertoires with fewer than 30,000 or more than 120,000 public chains were excluded, along with several repertoires with anomalous nucleotide sharing. TCRdb re-hosts the immuneACCESS table, in-frame sequences only. Its copies lack some clones; in the studies checked, an unresolved V gene accounts for under half of them, and the cause for the rest is not known. V and J calls and clone size are copied from that table; D and trimming were computed from the DNA. The sample profile shows 150,000 to 200,000 clones; roughly 84% of them were found once. The ten top clones hold around 0.24% of the sample.

The cohort was made up of under 800 healthy bone marrow donors. At the time of sampling, all cohort members were nominally healthy, though unrecorded immune exposures were likely present. The donor tested CMV seronegative and was one of the 352 seronegative cohort members. Every donor gave a peripheral blood sample, and the peripheral blood mononuclear cells from that sample were used for TCR beta sequencing. The Qiagen DNeasy Blood Extraction Kit was used to extract genomic DNA from the blood cell samples. Notes on this clone: Its antigen is currently not known. No base quality information exists; no much larger clone differs at one position.

This sequence uses TRBV6-5 and TRBJ1-3; 9 bases in between match TRBD1. The receptor was isolated from a boy aged 5-17 years in good health and CMV-seronegative. Sequencing was carried out using PBMCs. The DNA reads as follows: TGTGCCAGCAGTTACCGGGGACAGGGTGGAGGCACCATATATTTT. This is translated as CASSYRGQGGGTIYF.